This T cell receptor beta chain was captured by sequencing in a study of CD8 T cells in Susac syndrome. CDR1 SNHLY and CDR2 FYNNEI come from the germline V gene. With 0 bases clipped from V and 4 bases from J, the junction kept 2 bases outside the gene matches. CDR3 size: 15 residues. The authors sequenced TCR beta from blood CD8+ and CD4+ T cells. TEMRA cells were FACS-enriched and CD8+ and CD4+ T cells negatively isolated. Random hexamers primed reverse transcription of roughly 0.45 to 1 ug RNA. TCRdb re-called the immunoSEQ multiplex PCR reads with MiXCR, one entry per CDR3 protein. The sample yields 180,000 or so distinct CDR3 sequences, about 95% seen once.

The gene calls are TRBV2 and TRBJ2-1; 8 positions agree with TRBD2. The sequencing sample was made of CD4+ T cells from PBMCs. This clonotype originated in a human donor in good health. The CDR3 nucleotides read TGTGCCAGCAGTGAAGCGCGGGGGGCGTACAATGAGCAGTTCTTC. Its translation is CASSEARGAYNEQFF.